The 6 T cell receptor beta chains below all came from one sample that was sequenced in a study of monozygotic twins with inflammatory bowel disease. TCRdb reprocessed the 5' RACE reads and reports one entry per CDR3 protein, with no DNA. The sample has about 210,000 distinct CDR3 sequences, and its top ten clones hold around 1.5%. Sequencing used blood. These receptors were taken from a human donor with ulcerative colitis or Crohn's disease, or a healthy co-twin of an affected twin (not recorded which).

CDR3 region: CASSEGLNYGYTF. This rearrangement joins TRBV25-1 to TRBJ1-2. This CDR3 has 13 residues. CDR1 and CDR2 from the germline V gene are MGHDK and SYGVNS.

V gene TRBV3-1 combines with J gene TRBJ2-7; lacking DNA, the TRBD1 call made by TCRdb goes unchecked. Germline V gene data show CDR1 as LGHDT and CDR2 as YNNKEL (reference sequence). The CDR3 is 16 amino acids. CDR3 in amino acids: CASSLSGFTRGWEQYF.

The V and J genes are TRBV20-1 and TRBJ1-5. Germline V gene lookup returns CDR1 DFQATT and CDR2 SNEGSKA (reference sequence). The CDR3 has 14 residues. The CDR3 spells CSARDRNSNQPQHF.

This chain connects TRBV24-1 to TRBJ2-3; TCRdb's D call of TRBD2 is untestable without DNA. The germline gives CDR1 KGHDR, CDR2 SFDVKD. The CDR3 length is 11 residues. CDR3: CATSSPRGQYF.

V is TRBV5-1 and J is TRBJ1-4. This CDR3 spans 15 amino acids. Germline V lookup: CDR1 SGHRS, CDR2 YFSETQ. The chain's CDR3 is CASSLESGSNEKLFF.

The chain employs TRBV20-1 and TRBJ1-2. The CDR3 sequence is 12 residues long. CDR1 DFQATT and CDR2 SNEGSKA come from the germline V gene (reference sequence). CDR3 amino acids: CSGSGLNYGYTF.